This T cell receptor (beta chain) was observed in a study of T cells after posttransplantation cyclophosphamide. Overall study findings and caveats: Recipient CMV seropositivity and CMV reactivation strongly tracked TRB clonality. Skin or GI-infiltrating T cells shared few TRB sequences with blood.

Details on this clone: What it binds is unknown.

Peripheral blood was collected from the related graft donor on the marrow donation day. TCRdb's table, derived via immunoSEQ multiplex PCR, lists solely in-frame clones and lacks some. The sample consists of thousands of clones, 95% to 99% of them appearing once. Trimming left V 5 bases short and J 1 base short, with 8 bases between. The CDR3 runs 13 residues. Germline V lookup: CDR1 LNHDA, CDR2 SQIVND (reference sequence). The clonotype comes from a man between 50 and 59 years old in good health, CMV-negative, and a related stem cell transplant donor. This chain uses TRBV19 with TRBJ1-1, with unresolved D. Sequences were obtained from naive CD8+ T cells sorted from PBMCs. CDR3 bases: TGTGCCAGTAGTTACACAGCGAACACTGAAGCTTTCTTT. This sequence encodes CASSYTANTEAFF.